These T cell receptor beta chains were read from a single sample in a study of OX40 agonist ivuxolimab in advanced cancers. Produced via immunoSEQ multiplex PCR; TCRdb's table is partial and in-frame only. Of roughly 70,000 clones in the sample, about 88% were seen once. This specimen consisted of CD4+ or CD8+ T cells sorted from blood, obtained in a trial of the OX40 agonist ivuxolimab. The receptors stem from an adult with an advanced solid tumor such as melanoma, head and neck, liver or kidney cancer. Each CDR3 is given without its conserved first and last residue. The D gene is left open where the match is weak.

V gene: TRBV10-1; D gene: -; CDR3 protein: ASSSGGTDTQY
V gene: TRBV28; D gene: -; CDR3 protein: ASSLIRTNTEAF
V gene: TRBV6-6; D gene: TRBD1; CDR3 protein: ASSYGTGGTDTQY
V gene: TRBV28; D gene: TRBD1; CDR3 protein: ASRDNRGRMNTEAF
V gene: TRBV6-6; D gene: TRBD2; CDR3 protein: ASSYMTSRGGELF
V gene: TRBV18; D gene: TRBD1; CDR3 protein: ASSHPDRGSREKLF
V gene: TRBV10-2; D gene: TRBD1; CDR3 protein: ASRRDRAEDTQY
V gene: TRBV5-4; D gene: -; CDR3 protein: ASSFPSDGELF
V gene: TRBV10-1; D gene: -; CDR3 protein: ASSDWAGGTDTQY
V gene: TRBV5-1; D gene: TRBD2; CDR3 protein: ASSPGLAVTGELF
V gene: TRBV28; D gene: TRBD1; CDR3 protein: ASSQGAGGSVYGYT
V gene: TRBV6-6; D gene: -; CDR3 protein: ASSDLRQGPDTQY
V gene: TRBV28; D gene: TRBD1; CDR3 protein: ASSSLDRARH
V gene: TRBV9; D gene: -; CDR3 protein: ASSVEMGVGEQF
V gene: TRBV7-2; D gene: -; CDR3 protein: ASSLAVRGYEQY
V gene: TRBV2; D gene: TRBD2; CDR3 protein: ASSEQPPGLAYEQY
V gene: TRBV6-6; D gene: -; CDR3 protein: ATLYGEGGEQY
V gene: TRBV6-1; D gene: -; CDR3 protein: ASKARPYNEQF
V gene: TRBV5-6; D gene: TRBD1; CDR3 protein: ASSLHTGGGHNEQF
V gene: TRBV6-7; D gene: -; CDR3 protein: ASSYSILADTQY
V gene: TRBV5-4; D gene: -; CDR3 protein: ASSTREGEQY
V gene: TRBV5-8; D gene: -; CDR3 protein: ASSLGLATNEKLF
V gene: TRBV2; D gene: -; CDR3 protein: ATSGEWGHEQY
V gene: TRBV30; D gene: TRBD1; CDR3 protein: AWSRGGRAPLH
V gene: TRBV5-6; D gene: -; CDR3 protein: ASSRRQPTYEQY
V gene: TRBV6-5; D gene: -; CDR3 protein: ASSYGRQQI
V gene: TRBV10-3; D gene: -; CDR3 protein: AISGNPSAETQY
V gene: TRBV9; D gene: -; CDR3 protein: ASSVRGSDSYNEQF
V gene: TRBV7-8; D gene: TRBD2; CDR3 protein: ASSLGGMTSGLDNTNTGELF
V gene: TRBV14; D gene: TRBD1; CDR3 protein: ASSHRPRQGPKTQY
V gene: TRBV25-1; D gene: TRBD1; CDR3 protein: ASSGDRGVTNTEAF
V gene: TRBV18; D gene: -; CDR3 protein: ASSPLDLTLHGYT
V gene: TRBV27; D gene: -; CDR3 protein: ASSGRDGYNEQF
V gene: TRBV9; D gene: -; CDR3 protein: ASSFYDVADTQY
V gene: TRBV15; D gene: -; CDR3 protein: ATSRVGRRETQY
V gene: TRBV5-4; D gene: -; CDR3 protein: ASSRTLSRYGYT
V gene: TRBV6-1; D gene: -; CDR3 protein: ASSELVNQPQH
V gene: TRBV10-3; D gene: TRBD2; CDR3 protein: AISELTSGRVEQY
V gene: TRBV7-9; D gene: -; CDR3 protein: ASSLGSRSADTQY
V gene: TRBV11-2; D gene: TRBD2; CDR3 protein: ASSLWLAESSDEQY
V gene: TRBV2; D gene: -; CDR3 protein: ASSESVPTNEKLF
V gene: TRBV30; D gene: TRBD1; CDR3 protein: AWSGGQGDFGDQY
V gene: TRBV7-8; D gene: -; CDR3 protein: ASSVREGSGNTIY
V gene: TRBV7-7; D gene: -; CDR3 protein: ASSSDSGRQF
V gene: TRBV11-2; D gene: TRBD2; CDR3 protein: ASATQAGGSYNEQF
V gene: TRBV18; D gene: TRBD1; CDR3 protein: ASSSGTGGASPLH
V gene: TRBV2; D gene: -; CDR3 protein: ASRKDEYSNQPQH
V gene: TRBV19; D gene: -; CDR3 protein: ASSIRGNLGTEAF
V gene: TRBV7-2; D gene: -; CDR3 protein: ASHGARGSPLH